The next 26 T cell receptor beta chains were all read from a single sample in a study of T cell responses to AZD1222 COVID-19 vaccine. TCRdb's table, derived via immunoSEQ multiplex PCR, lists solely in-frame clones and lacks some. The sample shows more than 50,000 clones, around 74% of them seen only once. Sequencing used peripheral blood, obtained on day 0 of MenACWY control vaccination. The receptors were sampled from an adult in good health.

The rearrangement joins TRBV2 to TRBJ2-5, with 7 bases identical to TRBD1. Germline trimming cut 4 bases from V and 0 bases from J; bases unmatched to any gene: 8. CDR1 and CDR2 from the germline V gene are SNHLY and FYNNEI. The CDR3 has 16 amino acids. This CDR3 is CASSGIGGSYQETQYF. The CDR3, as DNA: TGTGCCAGCAGTGGGATAGGGGGCTCGTACCAAGAGACCCAGTACTTC.

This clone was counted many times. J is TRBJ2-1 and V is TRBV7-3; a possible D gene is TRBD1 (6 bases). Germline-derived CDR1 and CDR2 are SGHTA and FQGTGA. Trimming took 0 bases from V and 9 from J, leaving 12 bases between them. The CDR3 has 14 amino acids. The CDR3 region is CASSLTPGTSEQFF. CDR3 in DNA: TGTGCCAGCAGCTTAACCCCCGGGACAAGTGAGCAGTTCTTC.

In nucleotides, the CDR3 is TGCAGCGACTGTCCCGGGACAGGTAATCTGAACACTGAAGCTTTCTTT. Amino acids: CSDCPGTGNLNTEAFF. The V call is TRBV29-1, the J call TRBJ1-1; 8 bases align to TRBD1. CDR3 length: 16 amino acids. J gave up 0 bases and V 7 bases, and 13 bases lay outside the gene matches. Per the germline V gene, CDR1 is SQVTM and CDR2 is ANQGSEA.

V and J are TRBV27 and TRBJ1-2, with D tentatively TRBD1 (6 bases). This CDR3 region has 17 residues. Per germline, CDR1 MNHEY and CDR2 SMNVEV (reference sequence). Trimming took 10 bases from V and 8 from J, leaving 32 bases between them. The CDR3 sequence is CATSPGGPTREVRGYTF. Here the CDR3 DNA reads TGTGCCACCTCACCCGGGGGCCCGACCCGCGAGGTGAGAGGCTACACCTTC.

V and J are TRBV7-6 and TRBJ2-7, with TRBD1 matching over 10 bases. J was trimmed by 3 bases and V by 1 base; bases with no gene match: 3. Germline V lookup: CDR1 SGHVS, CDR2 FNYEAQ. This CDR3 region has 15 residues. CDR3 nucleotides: TGTGCCAGCAGCTTAGGGACAGGGGGAGGCTACGAGCAGTACTTC. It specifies CASSLGTGGGYEQYF.

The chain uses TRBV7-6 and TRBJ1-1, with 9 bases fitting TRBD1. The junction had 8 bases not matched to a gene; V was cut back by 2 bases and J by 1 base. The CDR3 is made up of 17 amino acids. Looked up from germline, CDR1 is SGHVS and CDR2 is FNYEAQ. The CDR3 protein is CASSLKSGGQGNTEAFF. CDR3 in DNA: TGTGCCAGCAGCTTAAAGAGCGGGGGACAGGGGAACACTGAAGCTTTCTTT.

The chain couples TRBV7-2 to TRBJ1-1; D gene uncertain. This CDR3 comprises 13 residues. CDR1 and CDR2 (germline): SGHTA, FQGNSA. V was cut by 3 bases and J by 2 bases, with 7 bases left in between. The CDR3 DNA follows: TGTGCCAGCAGCTTTAACCCTAACACTGAAGCTTTCTTT. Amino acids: CASSFNPNTEAFF.

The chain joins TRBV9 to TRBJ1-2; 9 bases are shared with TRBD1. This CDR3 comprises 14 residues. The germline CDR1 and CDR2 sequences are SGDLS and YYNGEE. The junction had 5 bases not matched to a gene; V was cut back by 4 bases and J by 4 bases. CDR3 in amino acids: CASSQGQGGYGYTF. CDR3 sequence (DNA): TGTGCCAGCAGCCAGGGACAGGGTGGCTATGGCTACACCTTC.

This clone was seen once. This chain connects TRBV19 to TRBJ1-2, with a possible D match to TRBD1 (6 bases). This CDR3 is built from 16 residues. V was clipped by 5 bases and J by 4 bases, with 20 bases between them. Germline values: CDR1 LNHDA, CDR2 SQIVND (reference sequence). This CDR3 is CASSPGGSGGLYGYTF. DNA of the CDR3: TGTGCCAGTAGTCCAGGCGGCTCCGGGGGGCTCTATGGCTACACCTTC.

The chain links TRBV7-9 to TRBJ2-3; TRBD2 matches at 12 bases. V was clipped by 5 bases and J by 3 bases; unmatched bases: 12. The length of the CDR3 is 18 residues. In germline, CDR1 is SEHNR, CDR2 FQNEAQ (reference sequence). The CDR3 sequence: CASSVLAGGPSVTDTQYF. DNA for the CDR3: TGTGCCAGCAGCGTCCTAGCGGGGGGGCCCAGTGTTACAGATACGCAGTATTTT.

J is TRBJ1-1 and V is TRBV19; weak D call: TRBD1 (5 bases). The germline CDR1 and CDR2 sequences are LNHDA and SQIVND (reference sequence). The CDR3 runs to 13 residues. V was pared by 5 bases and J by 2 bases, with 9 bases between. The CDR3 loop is CASSDWDNTEAFF. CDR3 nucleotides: TGTGCCAGTAGTGATTGGGACAACACTGAAGCTTTCTTT.

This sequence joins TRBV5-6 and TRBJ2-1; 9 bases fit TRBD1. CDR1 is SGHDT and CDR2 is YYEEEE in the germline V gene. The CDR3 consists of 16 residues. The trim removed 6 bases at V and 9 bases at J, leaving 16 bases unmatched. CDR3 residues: CASKPDRGGESSEQFF. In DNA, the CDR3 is TGTGCCAGCAAACCGGACAGGGGCGGGGAATCAAGTGAGCAGTTCTTC. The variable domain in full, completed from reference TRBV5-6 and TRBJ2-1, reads DAGVTQSPTHLIKTRGQQVTLRCSPKSGHDTVSWYQQALGQGPQFIFQYYEEEERQRGNFPDRFSGHQFPNYSSELNVNALLLGDSALYLCASKPDRGGESSEQFFGPGTRLTVL.

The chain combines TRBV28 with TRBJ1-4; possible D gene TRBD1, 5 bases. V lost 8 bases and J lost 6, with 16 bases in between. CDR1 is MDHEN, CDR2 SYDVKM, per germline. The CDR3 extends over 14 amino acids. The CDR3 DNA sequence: TGTGCCAGCTCTGGGGGAATGGGGTATGAAAAACTGTTTTTT. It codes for CASSGGMGYEKLFF.

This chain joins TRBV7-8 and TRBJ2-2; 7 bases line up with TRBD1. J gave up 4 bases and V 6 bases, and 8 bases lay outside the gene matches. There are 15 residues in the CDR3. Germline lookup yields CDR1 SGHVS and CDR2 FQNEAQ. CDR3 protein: CASRPVRDSTGELFF. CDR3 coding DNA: TGTGCCAGCAGGCCCGTACGGGACAGCACCGGGGAGCTGTTTTTT.

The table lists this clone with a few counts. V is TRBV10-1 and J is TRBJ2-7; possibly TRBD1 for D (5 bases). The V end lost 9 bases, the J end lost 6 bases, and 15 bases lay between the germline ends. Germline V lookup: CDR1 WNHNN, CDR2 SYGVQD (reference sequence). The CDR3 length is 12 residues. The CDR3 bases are TGCGCCAGGAGCCAGGGTAGAGGCGAGCAGTACTTC. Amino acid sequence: CARSQGRGEQYF.

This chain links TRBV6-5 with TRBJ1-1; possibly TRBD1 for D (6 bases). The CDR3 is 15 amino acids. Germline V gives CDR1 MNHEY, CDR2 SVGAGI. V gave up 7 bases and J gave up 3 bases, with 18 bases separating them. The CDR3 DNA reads TGTGCCAGCACCACAGGGAATGGGGCGGACACTGAAGCTTTCTTT. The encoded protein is CASTTGNGADTEAFF.

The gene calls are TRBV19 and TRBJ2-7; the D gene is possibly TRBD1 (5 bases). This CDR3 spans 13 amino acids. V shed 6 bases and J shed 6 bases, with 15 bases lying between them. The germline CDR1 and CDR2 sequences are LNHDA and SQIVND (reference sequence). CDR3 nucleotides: TGTGCCAGTAGCTTCGACAGCCGCCGCGAGCAGTACTTC. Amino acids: CASSFDSRREQYF.

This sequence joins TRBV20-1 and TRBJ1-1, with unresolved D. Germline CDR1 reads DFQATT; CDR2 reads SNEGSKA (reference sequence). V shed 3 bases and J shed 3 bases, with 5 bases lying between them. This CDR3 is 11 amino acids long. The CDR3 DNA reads TGCAGTGCTAGTGGTCACACTGAAGCTTTCTTT. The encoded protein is CSASGHTEAFF.

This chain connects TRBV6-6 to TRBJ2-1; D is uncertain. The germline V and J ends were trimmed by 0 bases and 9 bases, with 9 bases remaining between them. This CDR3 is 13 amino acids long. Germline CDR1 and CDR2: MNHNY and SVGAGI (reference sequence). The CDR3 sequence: CASSYSNYAEQFF. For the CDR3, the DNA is TGTGCCAGCAGTTACTCGAATTACGCTGAGCAGTTCTTC.

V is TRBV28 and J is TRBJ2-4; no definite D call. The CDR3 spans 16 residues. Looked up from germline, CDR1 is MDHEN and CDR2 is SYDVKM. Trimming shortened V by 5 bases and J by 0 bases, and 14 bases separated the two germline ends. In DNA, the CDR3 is TGTGCCAGCAGTCCCAACAAAGGCCTAGCCAAAAACATTCAGTACTTC. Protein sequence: CASSPNKGLAKNIQYF.

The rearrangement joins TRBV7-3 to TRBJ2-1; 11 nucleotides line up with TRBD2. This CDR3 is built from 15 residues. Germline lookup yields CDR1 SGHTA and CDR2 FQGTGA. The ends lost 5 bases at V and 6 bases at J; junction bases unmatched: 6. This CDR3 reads CASSRTSGGSNEQFF. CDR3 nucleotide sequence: TGTGCCAGCAGCCGTACTAGCGGGGGAAGCAATGAGCAGTTCTTC.

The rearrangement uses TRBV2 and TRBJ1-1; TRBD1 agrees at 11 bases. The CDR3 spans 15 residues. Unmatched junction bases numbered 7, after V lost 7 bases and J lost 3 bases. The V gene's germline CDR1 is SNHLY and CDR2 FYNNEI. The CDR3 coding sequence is TGTGCCAGCAATAATCGGGACAGGGGGTACACTGAAGCTTTCTTT. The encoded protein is CASNNRDRGYTEAFF.

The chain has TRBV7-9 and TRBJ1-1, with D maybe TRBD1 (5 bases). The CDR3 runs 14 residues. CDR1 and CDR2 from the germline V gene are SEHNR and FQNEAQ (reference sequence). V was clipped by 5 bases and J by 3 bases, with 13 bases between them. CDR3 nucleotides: TGTGCCAGCAGCGCCGGGCCGGGGGACACTGAAGCTTTCTTT. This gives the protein CASSAGPGDTEAFF.

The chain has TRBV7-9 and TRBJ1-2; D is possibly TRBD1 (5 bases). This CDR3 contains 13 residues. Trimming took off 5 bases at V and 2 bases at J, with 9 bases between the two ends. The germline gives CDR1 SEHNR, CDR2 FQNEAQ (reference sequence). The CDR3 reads CASSTRQNYGYTF. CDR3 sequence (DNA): TGTGCCAGCAGCACCCGACAGAACTATGGCTACACCTTC.

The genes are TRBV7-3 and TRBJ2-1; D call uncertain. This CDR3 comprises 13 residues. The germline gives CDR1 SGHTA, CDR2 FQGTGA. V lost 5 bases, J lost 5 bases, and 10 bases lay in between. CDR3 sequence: CASSPGINNEQFF. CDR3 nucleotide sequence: TGTGCCAGCAGCCCGGGCATTAACAATGAGCAGTTCTTC.

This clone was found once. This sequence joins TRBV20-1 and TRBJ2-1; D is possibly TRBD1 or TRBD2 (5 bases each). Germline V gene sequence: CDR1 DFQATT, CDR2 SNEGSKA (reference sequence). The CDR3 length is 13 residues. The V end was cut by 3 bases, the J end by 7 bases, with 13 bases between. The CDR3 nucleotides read TGCAGTGCTAGTAGTCAGGGAGTAAATGAGCAGTTCTTC. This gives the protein CSASSQGVNEQFF.